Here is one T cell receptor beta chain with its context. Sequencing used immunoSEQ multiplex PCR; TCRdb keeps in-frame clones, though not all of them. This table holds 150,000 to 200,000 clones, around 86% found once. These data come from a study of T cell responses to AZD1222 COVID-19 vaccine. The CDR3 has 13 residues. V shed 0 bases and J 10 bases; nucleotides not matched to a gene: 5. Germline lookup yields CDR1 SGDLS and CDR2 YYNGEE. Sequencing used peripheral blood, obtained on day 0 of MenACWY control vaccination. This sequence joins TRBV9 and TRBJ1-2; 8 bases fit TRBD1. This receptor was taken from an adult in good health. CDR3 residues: CASSVGQGWVYTF. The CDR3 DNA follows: TGTGCCAGCAGCGTAGGACAGGGGTGGGTCTACACCTTC.